This T cell receptor beta chain derives from a study of blood T cells in healthy people across ages. About this clonotype itself: An end of the junction does not agree with germline; a read error may underlie this.

With a J-beta primer mix and a sample-barcoded 5' primer, a second PCR ran about 6 to 11 cycles. TCRdb re-called the 5' RACE reads with MiXCR, one entry per CDR3 protein. This table holds 1,500,000 or so distinct CDR3 sequences, approximately 42% found once. Each sample used at least 7 million PBMCs. The receptor comes from a woman between 18 and 30 years old in good health. Sequencing was performed on blood.

CDR3 sequence (DNA): TGCGCCAACAGCCAAGATCCGGTTAGCGGGAGACTAAGCTCTGGGGCCAACGTCCTGACTTTC. This encodes CANSQDPVSGRLSSGANVLTF. The V gene is TRBV4-3, the J gene TRBJ2-6, with 9 bases that match TRBD2. The CDR3 extends over 21 amino acids. The V gene's germline CDR1 is LGHNA and CDR2 YSLEER.